This T cell receptor (beta chain) was documented in a study of T-cell reconstitution after alpha-beta-depleted transplantation in children. Preparing the TCRbeta library involved the use of unique molecular identifiers. TCRdb redid the calling of the PCR reads with MiXCR, one entry per CDR3 protein. The sample has approximately 270,000 distinct CDR3 sequences, 9.9% seen once. The germline CDR1 and CDR2 sequences are MNHNS and SASEGT. Between the trimmed V and J ends, which lost 2 bases and 5 bases, there was a span of 12 bases. The CDR3 length is 14 residues. The sequence derives from a human donor who donated a stem cell graft to a child with SCID. This chain connects TRBV6-1 to TRBJ1-1; D is unresolved. The material was PBMCs from the stem cell graft donor, obtained from the stem cell graft. The CDR3 protein is CASSEQAERTEAFF. In DNA, the CDR3 is TGTGCCAGCAGTGAACAGGCTGAGAGGACTGAAGCTTTCTTT.